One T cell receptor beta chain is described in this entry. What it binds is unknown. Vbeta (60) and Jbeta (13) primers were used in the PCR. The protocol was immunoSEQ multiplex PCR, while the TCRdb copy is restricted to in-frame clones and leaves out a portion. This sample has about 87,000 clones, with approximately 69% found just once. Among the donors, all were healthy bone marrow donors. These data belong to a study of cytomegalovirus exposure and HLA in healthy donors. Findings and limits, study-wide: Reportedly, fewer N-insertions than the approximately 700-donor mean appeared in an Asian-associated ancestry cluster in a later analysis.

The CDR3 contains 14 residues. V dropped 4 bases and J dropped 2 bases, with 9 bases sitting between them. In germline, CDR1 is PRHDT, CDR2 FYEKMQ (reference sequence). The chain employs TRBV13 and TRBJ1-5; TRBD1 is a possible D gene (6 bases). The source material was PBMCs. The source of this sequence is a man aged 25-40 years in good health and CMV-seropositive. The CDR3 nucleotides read TGTGCCAGCAGCTCCTACAGGGGCAATCAGCCCCAGCATTTT. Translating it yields CASSSYRGNQPQHF.